A single sample is the source of the 31 T cell receptor beta chains below, sequenced in a study of blood T cell repertoires in COVID-19. The repertoire was sequenced with immunoSEQ multiplex PCR; TCRdb's copy has only in-frame clones and lacks some. The table shows 60,000 to 65,000 clones, with more than 65% occurring only once. The sample comprised peripheral blood. These TCRs come from a woman aged 80 or over with active or convalescent COVID-19.

The chain is built from TRBV19 and TRBJ1-3, with D perhaps TRBD1 (5 bases). Trimming removed 7 bases from V and 2 bases from J, with 21 bases in between. The length of the CDR3 is 17 residues. Germline V gives CDR1 LNHDA, CDR2 SQIVND (reference sequence). The CDR3 here is CASTEAGGAFTGNTIYF. In nucleotides, the CDR3 is TGTGCCAGTACCGAAGCGGGTGGGGCATTTACTGGAAACACCATATATTTT.

This chain connects TRBV5-8 to TRBJ1-2; unclear D gene. Per the germline V gene, CDR1 is SGHTS and CDR2 is YDEGEE. There are 14 residues in the CDR3. Trimming removed 4 bases from V and 2 bases from J, with 12 bases in between. As DNA, the CDR3 is TGTGCCAGCAGCGGGTGGAGGGCCAACTATGGCTACACCTTC. It codes for CASSGWRANYGYTF.

The chain links TRBV4-1 to TRBJ2-1, with 7 bases that match TRBD1. Per the germline V gene, CDR1 is MGHRA and CDR2 is YSYEKL. V lost 4 bases and J lost 9; bases outside the gene matches: 12. The CDR3 has 15 amino acids. CDR3 sequence reads: CASSPVITGAVEQFF. The CDR3 region has the DNA TGCGCCAGCAGCCCGGTAATTACAGGGGCGGTTGAGCAGTTCTTC.

V usage is TRBV6-5 and J usage is TRBJ1-3; 9 positions agree with TRBD1. Germline lookup yields CDR1 MNHEY and CDR2 SVGAGI. V was pared by 0 bases and J by 5 bases, with 5 bases of the junction left unmatched. The CDR3 consists of 16 residues. CDR3 coding DNA: TGTGCCAGCAGTTACTCTGGGGGACAGGGACGAAACACCATATATTTT. This encodes CASSYSGGQGRNTIYF.

CDR3 coding DNA: TGTGCCAGCTCACCAGAGGTGGGGACTAACACCGGGGAGCTGTTTTTT. It yields the protein CASSPEVGTNTGELFF. J is TRBJ2-2 and V is TRBV18; D possibly corresponds to TRBD2 (6 bases). With 2 bases removed from V and 2 bases from J, the gap between germline ends came to 12 bases. This CDR3 has 16 amino acids. CDR1 and CDR2 (germline): KGHSH, LQKENI.

This clone was counted only a few times. This rearrangement joins TRBV7-3 to TRBJ2-1; TRBD2 matches at 8 bases. CDR3 length equals 16 residues. V lost 5 bases, J lost 3 bases, and 9 bases stayed unmatched. Germline assignment: CDR1 SGHTA and CDR2 FQGTGA. The CDR3 loop reads CASSLSGALDYNEQFF. DNA for the CDR3: TGTGCCAGCAGCCTTAGCGGGGCCCTTGACTACAATGAGCAGTTCTTC. Variable domain in full (rest from reference TRBV7-3 and TRBJ2-1): GAGVSQTPSNKVTEKGKYVELRCDPISGHTALYWYRQSLGQGPEFLIYFQGTGAADDSGLPNDRFFAVRPEGSVSTLKIQRTERGDSAVYLCASSLSGALDYNEQFFGPGTRLTVL.

This chain uses TRBV5-1 with TRBJ1-2, with D perhaps matching TRBD1 (6 bases). Looked up from germline, CDR1 is SGHRS and CDR2 is YFSETQ. V lost 1 base and J 5 bases, leaving 12 bases between the germline ends. CDR3 length: 14 residues. CDR3 protein: CASSLYRGAYGYTF. The CDR3 bases are TGCGCCAGCAGCTTGTATCGGGGGGCTTATGGCTACACCTTC.

The chain has TRBV6-7 and TRBJ2-7; 7 bases agree with TRBD1. TRBV6-7 is reported as an ORF; its role is uncertain. The CDR3 runs to 17 residues. J was trimmed by 2 bases and V by 10 bases; bases with no gene match: 20. The CDR3 sequence: CAIFRDSRIQSTYEQYF. The CDR3, as DNA: TGTGCCATCTTCCGGGACAGCCGAATCCAAAGTACCTACGAGCAGTACTTC.

CDR3 sequence: CASSTPGQGNNGYTF. CDR3 in DNA: TGTGCCAGCAGCACACCGGGACAGGGGAACAATGGCTACACCTTC. The chain uses TRBV25-1 and TRBJ1-2, with 10 bases aligning to TRBD1. V was pared by 6 bases and J by 6 bases, with 10 bases of the junction left unmatched. The germline CDR1 and CDR2 sequences are MGHDK and SYGVNS. This CDR3 region has 15 residues.

The chain has TRBV2 and TRBJ1-5; D remains unclear. The germline V gene has CDR1 SNHLY and CDR2 FYNNEI. Trimming removed 7 bases at V and 5 bases at J, with 15 bases between. The CDR3 length is 14 residues. CDR3 nucleotides: TGTGCCAGCAAGGGTCCCGGGGAGGATCAGCCCCAGCATTTT. Translated: CASKGPGEDQPQHF.

The CDR3 here is CASSQTRYNEQFF. The CDR3 nucleotides are TGTGCCAGTAGCCAGACTAGGTACAATGAGCAGTTCTTC. The chain recombines TRBV19 with TRBJ2-1, with D possibly TRBD2 on 6 matching bases. Germline V gene lookup returns CDR1 LNHDA and CDR2 SQIVND (reference sequence). V lost 6 bases, J lost 4 bases, and 10 bases lay in between. This CDR3 is built from 13 residues.

The chain employs TRBV19 and TRBJ2-1; 7 bases are shared with TRBD1. This CDR3 spans 15 amino acids. CDR1 is LNHDA, CDR2 SQIVND, per germline (reference sequence). V was clipped by 7 bases and J by 7 bases; unmatched bases: 13. CDR3 loop: CASNRGLELGNEQFF. The CDR3 region has the DNA TGTGCCAGTAACAGGGGTCTAGAGTTGGGTAATGAGCAGTTCTTC.

This clone was counted once. The rearrangement uses TRBV27 and TRBJ1-1; D gene unclear. Trimming removed 0 bases from V and 3 bases from J, with 8 bases in between. Germline CDR1 and CDR2: MNHEY and SMNVEV (reference sequence). The CDR3 runs to 14 residues. CDR3 nucleotide sequence: TGTGCCAGCAGTTTATCCCGCGGCGACACTGAAGCTTTCTTT. It translates to CASSLSRGDTEAFF.

This chain joins TRBV5-1 and TRBJ2-5; TRBD1 matches at 8 bases. The germline V gene has CDR1 SGHRS and CDR2 YFSETQ. The CDR3 consists of 14 residues. With 7 bases clipped from V and 10 bases from J, the junction kept 15 bases outside the gene matches. The CDR3 sequence is CASGTGTGDRNQYF. CDR3 coding DNA: TGCGCCAGCGGGACCGGGACCGGGGACAGGAACCAGTACTTC. Full variable domain (rest looked up from reference TRBV5-1 and TRBJ2-5): KAGVTQTPRYLIKTRGQQVTLSCSPISGHRSVSWYQQTPGQGLQFLFEYFSETQRNKGNFPGRFSGRQFSNSRSEMNVSTLELGDSALYLCASGTGTGDRNQYFGPGTRLLVL.

The table lists this clone with a few counts. This chain links TRBV6-2 or TRBV6-3 with TRBJ1-1; TRBD1 agrees at 8 bases. The junction had 6 bases not matched to a gene; V was cut back by 2 bases and J by 1 base. CDR1 is MNHEY and CDR2 is SVGEGT in the germline V gene. The CDR3 spans 16 residues. CDR3 sequence (DNA): TGTGCCAGCAGTTACGGGCAGGGGGCTAGGAACACTGAAGCTTTCTTT. It translates to CASSYGQGARNTEAFF.

V and J are TRBV18 and TRBJ2-2, with 10 bases fitting TRBD1. Germline assignment: CDR1 KGHSH and CDR2 LQKENI. V dropped 3 bases and J dropped 5; count of bases not matched to a gene: 6. The CDR3 runs 16 residues. The CDR3 sequence: CASSPWTGGTTGELFF. CDR3 in DNA: TGTGCCAGCTCACCTTGGACAGGGGGTACTACCGGGGAGCTGTTTTTT.

The chain is built from TRBV3-1 (or the pseudogene TRBV3-2) and TRBJ2-2; a possible D gene is TRBD2 (5 bases). In germline, CDR1 is LGHDT, CDR2 YNNKEL (reference sequence). This CDR3 comprises 15 residues. Trimming cost V 1 base and J 5 bases, with 11 bases left between them. Here the CDR3 DNA reads TGTGCCAGCAGCCAAGTCGGGGTAGGGACCGGGGAGCTGTTTTTT. Translating gives CASSQVGVGTGELFF.

The rearrangement joins TRBV3-1 (or the pseudogene TRBV3-2) to TRBJ2-4; tentatively, D is TRBD2 (6 bases). This CDR3 region has 15 residues. V was cut by 2 bases and J by 5 bases, with 13 bases left in between. The germline V gene encodes CDR1 LGHDT and CDR2 YNNKEL (reference sequence). The CDR3 DNA reads as TGTGCCAGCAGCCAACTTCGCGGGGCTCAAAACATTCAGTACTTC. Translated, it gives CASSQLRGAQNIQYF.

The chain recombines TRBV13 with TRBJ2-2; TRBD1 matches 10 bases. Germline V gene lookup returns CDR1 PRHDT and CDR2 FYEKMQ (reference sequence). V dropped 5 bases and J dropped 5; count of bases not matched to a gene: 8. The CDR3 has 16 amino acids. The DNA for the CDR3 is TGTGCCAGCAGCGATAGGGGACAGGGGAATACCGGGGAGCTGTTTTTT. Translation: CASSDRGQGNTGELFF.

V gene TRBV5-5 combines with J gene TRBJ2-5, with D uncertain. This CDR3 has 13 amino acids. The germline V gene has CDR1 SGHKS and CDR2 YYEKEE (reference sequence). V shed 2 bases and J shed 1 base, with 6 bases lying between them. The CDR3 loop is CASSLQVQETQYF. In DNA, the CDR3 is TGTGCCAGCAGCTTACAAGTCCAAGAGACCCAGTACTTC.

This clone was counted once. The chain carries TRBV12-3 or TRBV12-4 and TRBJ1-1, with D maybe TRBD1 (5 bases). Trimming left V 7 bases short and J 3 bases short, with 12 bases between. The CDR3 spans 13 residues. The CDR3 is CASNPGSHTEAFF. CDR3 nucleotides: TGTGCCAGCAACCCAGGGTCCCACACTGAAGCTTTCTTT.

Remarks on this clone: One end of the junction varies from germline; a read error may be responsible. The chain uses TRBV2 and TRBJ1-2; TRBD1 matches at 10 bases. Germline V gene data show CDR1 as SNHLY and CDR2 as FYNNEI. This CDR3 spans 11 amino acids. In DNA form, the CDR3 reads TGTGCCAGCAGAGGACAGGGGGTAGACTCCTTC. It encodes CASRGQGVDSF.

The chain uses TRBV7-9 and TRBJ1-1, with D possibly matching TRBD1 (5 bases). The CDR3 length is 15 residues. V lost 0 bases, J lost 7 bases, and 15 bases lay in between. The V gene's germline CDR1 is SEHNR and CDR2 FQNEAQ (reference sequence). CDR3: CASSLAVGGDSEAFF. The DNA of the CDR3 is TGTGCCAGCAGCTTAGCAGTGGGGGGTGACAGTGAAGCTTTCTTT.

The J gene is TRBJ2-5, the V gene TRBV19; 14 nucleotides line up with TRBD2. V shed 6 bases and J 5 bases; nucleotides not matched to a gene: 5. The CDR3 covers 15 residues. The germline V gene encodes CDR1 LNHDA and CDR2 SQIVND (reference sequence). The DNA of the CDR3 is TGTGCCAGTAGACGGACTAGCGGGGGGCAGGAGACCCAGTACTTC. It specifies CASRRTSGGQETQYF.

This clone was seen only a few times. This chain connects TRBV3-1 (or the pseudogene TRBV3-2) to TRBJ2-7; 11 bases align to TRBD2. Unmatched junction bases numbered 4, after V lost 5 bases and J lost 1 base. This CDR3 comprises 15 residues. CDR1 and CDR2 (germline): LGHDT, YNNKEL (reference sequence). The chain's CDR3 is CASSITSGGSYEQYF. Here the CDR3 DNA reads TGTGCCAGCAGCATTACTAGCGGGGGATCCTACGAGCAGTACTTC.

The chain couples TRBV5-4 to TRBJ2-7; perhaps TRBD2 as D (6 bases). Germline CDR1 is SGHNT and CDR2 is YYREEE (reference sequence). This CDR3 has 15 amino acids. The ends were cut back, 2 bases at V and 3 bases at J, with 15 bases in the middle. The CDR3 nucleotides read TGTGCCAGCAGCTTAGAACCGTTGCGGGGCTACGAGCAGTACTTC. Translation: CASSLEPLRGYEQYF.

The genes are TRBV19 and TRBJ2-5, with 7 bases identical to TRBD1. Trimming cost V 6 bases and J 3 bases; bases outside gene matches: 4. The CDR3 length is 13 residues. The germline CDR1 and CDR2 sequences are LNHDA and SQIVND (reference sequence). CDR3 amino acids: CASSPDREETQYF. DNA of the CDR3: TGTGCCAGTAGCCCTGACAGGGAAGAGACCCAGTACTTC.

As regards this clone: The sample contains more than one DNA sequence encoding this CDR3. The rearrangement uses TRBV6-5 and TRBJ2-1, with TRBD1 as a possible D gene (6 bases). Germline V gene data show CDR1 as MNHEY and CDR2 as SVGAGI. The V end was cut by 6 bases, the J end by 4 bases, with 13 bases between. The CDR3 length is 14 residues. The CDR3 DNA reads TGTGCCAGCAGGCCGGGACAATTTTACAATGAGCAGTTCTTC. Its translation is CASRPGQFYNEQFF.

V and J are TRBV7-9 and TRBJ2-2, with D possibly TRBD2 on 5 matching bases. The CDR3 is 16 amino acids. The germline CDR1 and CDR2 sequences are SEHNR and FQNEAQ (reference sequence). V was cut by 0 bases and J by 5 bases, with 13 bases left in between. The CDR3 reads CASSLALLGVTGELFF. The CDR3 DNA reads as TGTGCCAGCAGCTTAGCCCTTCTCGGGGTAACCGGGGAGCTGTTTTTT.

The gene calls are TRBV6-6 and TRBJ2-1, with TRBD1 matching 9 bases. In germline, CDR1 is MNHNY, CDR2 SVGAGI (reference sequence). The V and J ends lost 2 bases and 8 bases, in that order; junction bases with no gene match: 7. This CDR3 has 15 residues. The DNA for the CDR3 is TGTGCCAGCAGTTACACCGGGACAGGGATGTATGAGCAGTTCTTC. Protein sequence: CASSYTGTGMYEQFF.

The chain carries TRBV19 and TRBJ1-6; D gene uncertain. V was pared by 10 bases and J by 5 bases, with 18 bases between. CDR1 and CDR2 (germline): LNHDA, SQIVND (reference sequence). This CDR3 comprises 15 residues. The CDR3: CATAGAGTNNSPLHF. The CDR3 bases are TGTGCCACCGCGGGCGCGGGAACGAATAATTCACCCCTCCACTTT. Full variable domain (rest looked up from reference TRBV19 and TRBJ1-6): DGGITQSPKYLFRKEGQNVTLSCEQNLNHDAMYWYRQDPGQGLRLIYYSQIVNDFQKGDIAEGYSVSREKKESFPLTVTSAQKNPTAFYLCATAGAGTNNSPLHFGNGTRLTVT.